This TCR beta chain was sequenced during a study of blood T cell repertoires in COVID-19. Assay used: immunoSEQ multiplex PCR; TCRdb lists only in-frame clones, some missing. The table shows some 56,000 clones, with 85% to 90% occurring only once. The receptor comes from a woman in her sixties or seventies with COVID-19, enrolled during active disease. Sequenced sample: peripheral blood.

The CDR3 loop is CAWTLAVTNTGELFF. In DNA form, the CDR3 reads TGTGCCTGGACCTTAGCGGTTACGAACACCGGGGAGCTGTTTTTT. This chain joins TRBV30 and TRBJ2-2, with D perhaps TRBD2 (6 bases). The CDR3 is 15 amino acids. V shed 4 bases and J shed 0 bases, with 12 bases lying between them. CDR1 is GTSNPN, CDR2 SVGIG, per germline (reference sequence).